This T cell receptor beta chain was recovered during a study of blood T cell repertoires in COVID-19 (dated by TCRdb to the early 2020s). About the investigation overall: Samples from collaborators originated in the United States, Italy and Spain and spanned both the acute and convalescent phases of COVID-19. Where available, HLA class I and class II types were obtained from metadata supplied by the sample provider rather than from assay-based typing. Samples were obtained from the ongoing ImmuneRACE study (first 160 participants) and from some 1,300 subjects provided by 6 global collaborators. Subjects who had been exposed to COVID-19, were actively infected with it, or had recovered from it provided the deeply sampled blood TCRbeta repertoires that made up the dataset. The prospective study material was composed of cDNA or gDNA derived from T cells, B-cell-depleted T cells, or PBMCs. The repertoires were released in a freely available public database meant as a resource for research on the immune response to SARS-CoV-2. The sample metadata nearly always contained a de-identified subject ID, COVID-19 status, age in years and sex. Results and caveats for the whole study, not just this receptor: How much clinical and demographic metadata was included differed by source and by participant, and the metadata was provided uncurated.

TCRbeta CDR3 regions were amplified from genomic DNA using the immunoSEQ Assay, a bias-controlled multiplex PCR. The authors' pipeline ran thus. The number of nucleated cells in each sample was estimated by amplification of reference gene primers within the assay. Sequence reads were collapsed and filtered to measure the absolute abundance of every unique TCRbeta CDR3 rearrangement. For each sample, productive Simpson clonality was calculated as the square root of Simpson's diversity index over productive rearrangements. The clones in this table, taken by TCRdb from immuneACCESS, are in-frame only. Not every clone is retained; where verified, under half of the shortfall comes from an unresolved V gene, and the cause of the rest is unknown. V and J calls and clone size are given by that table; D and trimming were obtained from the DNA. Recorded for this sample are about 150,000 clones; around 82% of them occurred a single time. The ten top clones hold approximately 0.63% of the sample.

With regard to this clone: Its antigen is still unknown. Base qualities are not provided; no much larger clone lies one nucleotide away.

At one collaborating source in Seattle, patients were enrolled during active infection and were followed longitudinally through the course of disease. Each collaborating institution followed its own protocols to collect whole blood in K2EDTA tubes. Collaborator samples were shipped for TCRbeta analysis as frozen whole blood, isolated PBMCs, or DNA extracted from either sample type. The CDR3 measures 15 amino acids from cysteine to phenylalanine. Only the CDR3 region is kept as DNA, spanning 45 bases read in frame from base 1. Reading the germline V gene gives CDR1 SGHTA and CDR2 FQGTGA. V has 5 bases trimmed and J has 5 bases trimmed; junction bases matching no gene number 11.

The TCR sequence derives from a man in his sixties with COVID-19, enrolled during active disease. Input material: peripheral blood. The rearrangement joined TRBV7-3 to TRBJ2-5; 7 junctional bases match TRBD1. The CDR3 has the sequence CASSPRQGNWETQYF. The DNA reads as follows: TGTGCCAGCAGCCCCAGACAGGGAAATTGGGAGACCCAGTACTTC.